This T cell receptor beta chain emerged from a study of blood T cell repertoires in COVID-19. About the research overall: The origin of the acute and convalescent COVID-19 samples was the United States, Italy and Spain.

Germline loops: CDR1 MDHEN, CDR2 SYDVKM. Trimming left V 3 bases short and J 0 bases short, with 5 bases between. CDR3 length: 13 amino acids. The assay was immunoSEQ multiplex PCR, and TCRdb's table has in-frame clones only and misses some. The table shows around 350,000 clones, with about 87% occurring only once. The origin of this receptor is a human donor in a cohort sampled during active COVID-19. The chain recombines TRBV28 with TRBJ1-1; D gene uncertain. The specimen was peripheral blood. The CDR3 nucleotides read TGTGCCAGCAGTTTTTTCGTGAACACTGAAGCTTTCTTT. Its translation: CASSFFVNTEAFF.